These 30 T cell receptor beta chains came from one sample sequenced in a study of CD8 T cells in Susac syndrome. With random hexamers, reverse transcription was performed on 0.5 to 1 ug of RNA. Each CDR3 protein is one row after TCRdb ran MiXCR on the immunoSEQ multiplex PCR reads. The sample has roughly 120,000 distinct CDR3 sequences; 90% to 95% are singletons. The specimen was CD8+ T cells from PBMCs. All receptors derive from a human donor with multiple sclerosis.

CDR3 protein: CSVGGYGYTF. For the CDR3, the DNA is TGCAGCGTTGGGGGCTATGGCTACACCTTC. V gene TRBV29-1 combines with J gene TRBJ1-2; D is unresolved. The length of the CDR3 is 10 residues. The V and J ends lost 4 bases and 4 bases respectively, with 4 bases between them. Germline-derived CDR1 and CDR2 are SQVTM and ANQGSEA.

The chain uses TRBV7-9 and TRBJ2-1; TRBD2 aligns across 16 bases. CDR1 SEHNR and CDR2 FQNEAQ come from the germline V gene (reference sequence). V shed 7 bases, J shed 10 bases, and the junction held 7 bases outside the gene matches. This CDR3 has 15 residues. CDR3 sequence reads: CASITTGLAGGEQFF. DNA for the CDR3: TGTGCCAGCATCACCACGGGACTAGCGGGAGGGGAGCAGTTCTTC.

The chain joins TRBV19 to TRBJ2-3; D is ambiguous. V lost 6 bases and J 2 bases, leaving 6 bases between the germline ends. This CDR3 comprises 12 residues. Germline V gives CDR1 LNHDA, CDR2 SQIVND (reference sequence). The CDR3 is CASSQPTDTQYF. The CDR3 DNA reads as TGTGCCAGTAGCCAGCCCACAGATACGCAGTATTTT.

This chain links TRBV19 with TRBJ1-5; the D gene is possibly TRBD1 (6 bases). Trimming left V 3 bases short and J 0 bases short, with 6 bases between. The CDR3 is 14 residues long. Germline V gene lookup returns CDR1 LNHDA and CDR2 SQIVND (reference sequence). The CDR3 DNA sequence: TGTGCCAGTAGTATGGGACATAGCAATCAGCCCCAGCATTTT. Protein: CASSMGHSNQPQHF.

This chain uses TRBV13 with TRBJ1-5; D is unclear. The germline gives CDR1 PRHDT, CDR2 FYEKMQ (reference sequence). V lost 4 bases and J lost 3, with 16 bases in between. The CDR3 totals 16 residues. Written as DNA, the CDR3 is TGTGCCAGCAGCTCTCGAAGGGCGAGGGCCAATCAGCCCCAGCATTTT. Translation gives CASSSRRARANQPQHF.

This chain joins TRBV6-5 and TRBJ1-5; maybe TRBD1 (6 bases). This CDR3 is built from 15 residues. In germline, CDR1 is MNHEY, CDR2 SVGAGI. The V end was cut by 6 bases, the J end by 5 bases, with 17 bases between. CDR3 sequence: CASRPPGQRDQPQHF. The CDR3 DNA sequence: TGTGCCAGCAGACCCCCTGGACAGCGGGATCAGCCCCAGCATTTT.

The genes are TRBV7-9 and TRBJ2-3; a possible D gene is TRBD2 (5 bases). The germline V and J ends were trimmed by 3 bases and 4 bases, with 11 bases remaining between them. Germline CDR1 is SEHNR and CDR2 is FQNEAQ (reference sequence). CDR3 length: 14 amino acids. In nucleotides, the CDR3 is TGTGCCAGCAGCTTTCCTAGCATAGCAGATACGCAGTATTTT. Residues: CASSFPSIADTQYF. The variable domain in full, completed from reference TRBV7-9 and TRBJ2-3, reads DTGVSQNPRHKITKRGQNVTFRCDPISEHNRLYWYRQTLGQGPEFLTYFQNEAQLEKSRLLSDRFSAERPKGSFSTLEIQRTEQGDSAMYLCASSFPSIADTQYFGPGTRLTVL.

This clonotype was detected only a few times. The rearrangement joins TRBV12-3 or TRBV12-4 to TRBJ2-2, with D tentatively TRBD1 (6 bases). The CDR3 is made up of 14 amino acids. V was shortened by 1 base and J by 4 bases, with 7 bases between the two germline ends. CDR3 loop: CASSLGGLTGELFF. The DNA for the CDR3 is TGTGCCAGCAGTTTAGGGGGGCTCACCGGGGAGCTGTTTTTT.

V and J are TRBV2 and TRBJ2-3, with 8 bases matching TRBD1. This CDR3 region has 14 residues. J lost 3 bases, V lost 6 bases, and 5 bases had no gene match. Per germline, CDR1 SNHLY and CDR2 FYNNEI. CDR3 residues: CASSGTGRTDTQYF. DNA for the CDR3: TGTGCCAGCAGCGGGACAGGCAGGACAGATACGCAGTATTTT.

The J gene is TRBJ2-7, the V gene TRBV4-1, with 8 nucleotides matching TRBD1. Germline V gives CDR1 MGHRA, CDR2 YSYEKL. Trimming at V came to 4 bases and at J to 2 bases, leaving 10 bases not matched to a gene. This CDR3 region has 16 residues. For the CDR3, the DNA is TGCGCCAGCAGCCCCACGACCGGGACAGGTGCCTACGAGCAGTACTTC. It specifies CASSPTTGTGAYEQYF.

This chain uses TRBV7-9 with TRBJ2-6; 11 bases fit TRBD2. CDR3 length: 18 amino acids. Trimming at V came to 5 bases and at J to 0 bases, leaving 6 bases not matched to a gene. Germline assignment: CDR1 SEHNR and CDR2 FQNEAQ (reference sequence). The CDR3 nucleotides are TGTGCCAGCAGCCCAGGGACTAGCGGAAGCTCTGGGGCCAACGTCCTGACTTTC. Translation: CASSPGTSGSSGANVLTF.

This chain uses TRBV15 with TRBJ2-7, with 7 nucleotides matching TRBD2. V dropped 11 bases and J dropped 0; count of bases not matched to a gene: 4. The CDR3 is 12 residues long. Germline CDR1 reads LNHNV; CDR2 reads YYDKDF (reference sequence). As DNA, the CDR3 is TGTGCCCCGGGAGGCAGCTCCTACGAGCAGTACGTC. It encodes CAPGGSSYEQYV.

This sequence joins TRBV30 and TRBJ2-7; D may match TRBD1 or TRBD2 (5 bases each). Deletions cut 1 base from V and 0 bases from J, with 16 bases between. Germline V CDR1 and CDR2: GTSNPN, SVGIG (reference sequence). The CDR3 is 16 residues long. CDR3 coding DNA: TGTGCCTGGAGTGCCTTGGGCACGGGGCCCTCCTACGAGCAGTACTTC. This encodes CAWSALGTGPSYEQYF.

The chain uses TRBV4-1 and TRBJ2-3, with D hard to call. Per the germline V gene, CDR1 is MGHRA and CDR2 is YSYEKL. The CDR3 spans 15 residues. V lost 2 bases to trimming and J lost 4 bases, with 13 bases between them. The CDR3 loop reads CASSQLNRLADTQYF. CDR3 DNA: TGCGCCAGCAGCCAACTTAATCGCTTAGCAGATACGCAGTATTTT.

V usage is TRBV27 and J usage is TRBJ2-2, with TRBD2 identical over 13 bases. J gave up 6 bases and V 5 bases, and 6 bases lay outside the gene matches. The CDR3 extends over 16 amino acids. CDR1 is MNHEY and CDR2 is SMNVEV in the germline V gene (reference sequence). The CDR3 sequence is CASSTGLAGVAGELFF. The CDR3 DNA reads as TGTGCCAGCAGTACCGGACTAGCGGGGGTTGCCGGGGAGCTGTTTTTT.

The chain carries TRBV29-1 and TRBJ2-3; D gene unclear. The length of the CDR3 is 14 residues. V was clipped by 1 base and J by 0 bases, with 8 bases between them. CDR1 and CDR2 from the germline V gene are SQVTM and ANQGSEA. CDR3 in DNA: TGCAGCGTTGAAGGAGACCTTAGCACAGATACGCAGTATTTT. Its translation is CSVEGDLSTDTQYF.

V and J are TRBV19 and TRBJ1-1; D unclear. Looked up from germline, CDR1 is LNHDA and CDR2 is SQIVND (reference sequence). The CDR3 extends over 13 amino acids. Trimming left V 5 bases short and J 1 base short, with 8 bases between. CDR3 region: CASSWNGNTEAFF. CDR3 DNA: TGTGCCAGTAGTTGGAACGGGAACACTGAAGCTTTCTTT. Drawing the rest from reference TRBV19 and TRBJ1-1, the complete variable domain is DGGITQSPKYLFRKEGQNVTLSCEQNLNHDAMYWYRQDPGQGLRLIYYSQIVNDFQKGDIAEGYSVSREKKESFPLTVTSAQKNPTAFYLCASSWNGNTEAFFGQGTRLTVV.

This clonotype came up a few times. The rearrangement links TRBV23-1 to TRBJ2-7; D is unresolved. TRBV23-1 falls under the ORF class, with uncertain function. The CDR3 extends over 13 amino acids. The germline V and J ends were trimmed by 3 bases and 8 bases, with 14 bases remaining between them. The DNA of the CDR3 is TGCGCCAGCAGTCATATGAAGCACCCGAAGCAGTACTTC. Translating it yields CASSHMKHPKQYF.

The V call is TRBV15, the J call TRBJ2-3; TRBD2 matches at 9 bases. The CDR3 consists of 17 residues. Trimming cost V 5 bases and J 0 bases; bases outside gene matches: 9. Germline V gene lookup returns CDR1 LNHNV and CDR2 YYDKDF (reference sequence). This CDR3 is CATSLFPSGTSTDTQYF. Written as DNA, the CDR3 is TGTGCCACCAGCCTTTTCCCTAGCGGGACTAGCACAGATACGCAGTATTTT.

This CDR3 reads CASSWTETLPWLYPPPYNEQFF. In DNA form, the CDR3 reads TGCGCCAGCAGCTGGACCGAGACGCTACCATGGCTATACCCTCCTCCCTACAATGAGCAGTTCTTC. The chain employs TRBV5-1 and TRBJ2-1; D unclear. The germline V gene has CDR1 SGHRS and CDR2 YFSETQ. The CDR3 length is 22 residues. V gave up 3 bases and J gave up 2 bases, with 33 bases separating them.

V usage is TRBV1 and J usage is TRBJ2-7. TRBV1 is assigned pseudogene status. The CDR3 is made up of 16 amino acids. The DNA for the CDR3 is TGCACCAGCAGCCAAGATATTGCTCCATCGGGCTACGAGCAGTACGTC. Its protein is CTSSQDIAPSGYEQYV.

The chain has TRBV28 and TRBJ2-7, with D tentatively TRBD1 (6 bases). The CDR3 is 14 amino acids. Trimming cost V 6 bases and J 3 bases, with 15 bases left between them. Looked up from germline, CDR1 is MDHEN and CDR2 is SYDVKM. This CDR3 reads CASSLTGSFYEQYF. In nucleotides, the CDR3 is TGTGCCAGCAGCCTTACAGGGTCATTCTACGAGCAGTACTTC.

The rearrangement joins TRBV29-1 to TRBJ1-2, with a tentative D call TRBD1 (5 bases). Germline CDR1 reads SQVTM; CDR2 reads ANQGSEA. Trimming pared 6 bases from V and 8 bases from J, leaving 16 bases between. There are 12 residues in the CDR3. The CDR3 spells CSVSGRDVGYTF. The CDR3 bases are TGCAGCGTCTCAGGACGGGACGTGGGCTACACCTTC.

This clonotype was seen a single time. This chain links TRBV20-1 with TRBJ2-3; 10 bases agree with TRBD2. There are 17 residues in the CDR3. Germline V gene lookup returns CDR1 DFQATT and CDR2 SNEGSKA (reference sequence). The J segment lost 0 bases and the V segment lost 0 bases, leaving 6 bases of the junction unmatched. Here the CDR3 reads CSARDKTSGLSTDTQYF. In DNA form, the CDR3 reads TGCAGTGCTAGAGACAAGACTAGCGGGCTAAGCACAGATACGCAGTATTTT.

This chain joins TRBV12-3 or TRBV12-4 and TRBJ2-1; 7 bases line up with TRBD1. The CDR3 runs to 11 residues. V dropped 10 bases and J dropped 8; count of bases not matched to a gene: 5. The CDR3, as DNA: TGTGCCACAACAGGGGAAGATGAGCAGTTCTTC. Translation: CATTGEDEQFF.

The CDR3 coding sequence is TGTGCCAGCAGTATAACAGGGTACCAAGAGACCCAGTACTTC. The encoded protein is CASSITGYQETQYF. V usage is TRBV28 and J usage is TRBJ2-5; D may be TRBD1 (6 bases). V was shortened by 5 bases and J by 0 bases, with 10 bases between the two germline ends. The CDR3 has 14 residues. From germline, CDR1 is MDHEN and CDR2 SYDVKM.

This chain uses TRBV20-1 with TRBJ2-3; 11 nucleotides line up with TRBD2. The CDR3 is 15 residues long. J lost 4 bases, V lost 4 bases, and 7 bases had no gene match. Per the germline V gene, CDR1 is DFQATT and CDR2 is SNEGSKA (reference sequence). CDR3 coding DNA: TGCAGTGCTACCTCCGTAGCGGGGGGGTCAGATACGCAGTATTTT. This translates into CSATSVAGGSDTQYF.

This clonotype was counted once. The chain is built from TRBV28 and TRBJ2-6, with 7 bases aligning to TRBD1. Trimming removed 5 bases from V and 0 bases from J; junction bases left unmatched: 16. The CDR3 contains 20 residues. Per germline, CDR1 MDHEN and CDR2 SYDVKM. In nucleotides, the CDR3 is TGTGCCAGCAGTCCCCCCCACAGGGGACACAGGAACTCTGGGGCCAACGTCCTGACTTTC. Translated, it gives CASSPPHRGHRNSGANVLTF.

The V gene is TRBV12-5, the J gene TRBJ2-7; maybe TRBD2 (6 bases). Germline V gene sequence: CDR1 LGHNT, CDR2 FRNRAP. The CDR3 spans 14 residues. Trimming cost V 5 bases and J 6 bases, with 17 bases left between them. Here the CDR3 DNA reads TGTGCTAGTGGTATCCTTTGCGGGGCATCCGAGCAGTACGTC. This sequence encodes CASGILCGASEQYV.

V usage is TRBV11-2 and J usage is TRBJ1-2; 8 bases line up with TRBD1. The J segment lost 3 bases and the V segment lost 10 bases, leaving 7 bases of the junction unmatched. CDR1 SGHAT and CDR2 FQNNGV come from the germline V gene. CDR3 length: 13 amino acids. The CDR3 region is CAITGGDYYGYTF. The CDR3 nucleotides read TGTGCCATTACAGGGGGAGATTACTATGGCTACACCTTC.